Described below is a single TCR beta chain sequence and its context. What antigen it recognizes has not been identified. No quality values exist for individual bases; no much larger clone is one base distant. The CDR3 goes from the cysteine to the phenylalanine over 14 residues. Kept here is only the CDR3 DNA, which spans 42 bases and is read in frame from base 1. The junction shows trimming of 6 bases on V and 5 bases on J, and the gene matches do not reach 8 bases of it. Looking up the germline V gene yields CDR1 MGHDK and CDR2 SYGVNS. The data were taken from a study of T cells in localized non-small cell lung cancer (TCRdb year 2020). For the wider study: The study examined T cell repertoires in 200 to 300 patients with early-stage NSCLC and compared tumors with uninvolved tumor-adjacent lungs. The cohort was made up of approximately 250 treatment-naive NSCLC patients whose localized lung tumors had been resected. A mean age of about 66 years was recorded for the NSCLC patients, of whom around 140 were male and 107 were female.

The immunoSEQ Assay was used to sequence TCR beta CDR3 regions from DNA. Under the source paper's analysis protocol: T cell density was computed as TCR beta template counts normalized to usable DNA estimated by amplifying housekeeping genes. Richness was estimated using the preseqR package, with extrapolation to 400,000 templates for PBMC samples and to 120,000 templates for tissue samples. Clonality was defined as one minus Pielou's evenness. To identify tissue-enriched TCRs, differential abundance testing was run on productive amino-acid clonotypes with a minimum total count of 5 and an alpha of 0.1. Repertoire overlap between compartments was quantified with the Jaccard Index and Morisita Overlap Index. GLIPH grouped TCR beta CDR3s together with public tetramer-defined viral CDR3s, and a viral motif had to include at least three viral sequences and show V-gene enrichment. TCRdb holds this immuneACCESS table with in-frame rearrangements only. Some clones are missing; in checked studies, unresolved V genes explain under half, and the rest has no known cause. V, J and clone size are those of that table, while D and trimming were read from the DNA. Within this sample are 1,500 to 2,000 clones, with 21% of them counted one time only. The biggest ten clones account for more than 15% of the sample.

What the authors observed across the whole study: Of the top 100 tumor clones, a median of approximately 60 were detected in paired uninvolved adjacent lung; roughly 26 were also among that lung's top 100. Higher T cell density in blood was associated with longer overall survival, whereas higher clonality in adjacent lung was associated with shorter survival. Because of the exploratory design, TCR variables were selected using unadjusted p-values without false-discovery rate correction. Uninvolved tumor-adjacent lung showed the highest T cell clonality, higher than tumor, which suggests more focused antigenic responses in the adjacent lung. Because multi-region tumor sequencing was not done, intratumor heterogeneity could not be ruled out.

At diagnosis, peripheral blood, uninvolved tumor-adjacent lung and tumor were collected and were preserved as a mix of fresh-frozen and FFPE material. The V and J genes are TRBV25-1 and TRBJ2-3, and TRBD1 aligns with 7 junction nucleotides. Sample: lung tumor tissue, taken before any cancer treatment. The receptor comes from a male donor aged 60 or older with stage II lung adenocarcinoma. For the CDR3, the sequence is CASREGALGDTQYF. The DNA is TGTGCCAGCAGAGAGGGGGCATTAGGAGATACGCAGTATTTT.